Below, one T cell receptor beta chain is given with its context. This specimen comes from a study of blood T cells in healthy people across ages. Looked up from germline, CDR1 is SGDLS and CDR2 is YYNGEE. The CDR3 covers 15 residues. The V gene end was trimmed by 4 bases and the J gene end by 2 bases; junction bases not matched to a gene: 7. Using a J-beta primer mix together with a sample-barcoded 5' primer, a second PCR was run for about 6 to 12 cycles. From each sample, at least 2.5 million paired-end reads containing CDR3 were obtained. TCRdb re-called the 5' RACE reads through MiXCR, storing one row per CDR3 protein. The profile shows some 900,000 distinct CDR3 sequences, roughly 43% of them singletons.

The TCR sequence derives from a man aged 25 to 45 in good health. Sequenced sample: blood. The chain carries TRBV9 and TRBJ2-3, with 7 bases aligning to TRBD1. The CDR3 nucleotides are TGTGCCAGCAGCCCCCACAGGGGATCCACAGATACGCAGTATTTT. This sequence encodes CASSPHRGSTDTQYF.